One sample yielded the 16 T cell receptor beta chains listed below, sequenced in a study of T cell responses to AZD1222 COVID-19 vaccine. The method was immunoSEQ multiplex PCR; TCRdb's version includes in-frame clones alone and lacks a portion of them. The repertoire has under 80,000 clones, around 84% of them found once; the top ten carry around 20%. Sequenced material: peripheral blood, taken on day 0 of AZD1222 vaccination. The receptor set was obtained from an adult in good health.

V gene TRBV6-6 combines with J gene TRBJ1-6; weak D call: TRBD1 (6 bases). The germline CDR1 and CDR2 sequences are MNHNY and SVGAGI (reference sequence). Trimming took off 8 bases at V and 6 bases at J, with 17 bases between the two ends. The CDR3 consists of 15 residues. The CDR3 DNA is TGTGCCAGCCTGAGGGGGGGGCGAGGTAATTCACCCCTCCACTTT. This encodes CASLRGGRGNSPLHF.

The rearrangement links TRBV27 to TRBJ1-2; 8 nucleotides agree with TRBD1. V trimming: 6 bases; J trimming: 2 bases; junction bases outside the gene matches: 11. Germline lookup yields CDR1 MNHEY and CDR2 SMNVEV (reference sequence). The CDR3 extends over 16 amino acids. As DNA, the CDR3 is TGTGCCAGCAGCCGGTCCCGGGACAGGTCGAACTATGGCTACACCTTC. Encoded protein: CASSRSRDRSNYGYTF.

The V call is TRBV6-5, the J call TRBJ2-7; TRBD2 aligns across 12 bases. J gave up 6 bases and V 2 bases, and 8 bases lay outside the gene matches. The CDR3 consists of 16 residues. Germline CDR1 MNHEY, CDR2 SVGAGI. The CDR3, as DNA: TGTGCCAGCAGTTACGATCCTAGCGGGAGGGTACGCGAGCAGTACTTC. Its protein product is CASSYDPSGRVREQYF.

In this sample, this clone turned up a few times. The rearrangement links TRBV7-8 to TRBJ1-2, with 7 bases aligning to TRBD1. There are 16 residues in the CDR3. Germline V lookup: CDR1 SGHVS, CDR2 FQNEAQ. Trimming removed 5 bases from V and 3 bases from J; junction bases left unmatched: 12. The DNA of the CDR3 is TGTGCCAGCAGCCACCAGGGGGGACCCTTGGACTATGGCTACACCTTC. Amino acid sequence: CASSHQGGPLDYGYTF.

V usage is TRBV5-1 and J usage is TRBJ2-3; D is unclear. The germline gives CDR1 SGHRS, CDR2 YFSETQ. Trimming removed 2 bases from V and 4 bases from J, with 5 bases in between. The CDR3 covers 12 residues. The CDR3 protein is CASSFSADTQYF. CDR3 DNA sequence: TGCGCCAGCAGCTTCTCGGCAGATACGCAGTATTTT.

The chain carries TRBV5-5 and TRBJ1-6; a possible D gene is TRBD1 (5 bases). Germline values: CDR1 SGHKS, CDR2 YYEKEE (reference sequence). The V end was cut by 9 bases, the J end by 7 bases, with 11 bases between. The CDR3 extends over 12 amino acids. CDR3 coding DNA: TGTGCCACCTCAGAGGGGAATTCACCCCTCCACTTT. Protein product: CATSEGNSPLHF.

The chain uses TRBV28 and TRBJ2-7; D is perhaps TRBD1 (6 bases). The CDR3 spans 15 residues. V lost 3 bases and J lost 11, with 23 bases in between. Per germline, CDR1 MDHEN and CDR2 SYDVKM. The CDR3 here is CASSFGQRGGDFEYF. The CDR3 coding sequence is TGTGCCAGCAGTTTTGGTCAGAGAGGGGGTGATTTTGAGTACTTC.

The chain recombines TRBV3-1 (or the pseudogene TRBV3-2) with TRBJ2-3; weak D call: TRBD2 (6 bases). This CDR3 region has 15 residues. V was clipped by 1 base and J by 0 bases, with 8 bases between them. Germline-derived CDR1 and CDR2 are LGHDT and YNNKEL (reference sequence). CDR3 nucleotide sequence: TGTGCCAGCAGCCAAGGTGGGACTAGCACAGATACGCAGTATTTT. Protein sequence: CASSQGGTSTDTQYF.

The chain carries TRBV7-2 and TRBJ1-2, with D possibly matching TRBD1 (5 bases). Germline CDR1 SGHTA, CDR2 FQGNSA. Trimming cost V 6 bases and J 5 bases, with 13 bases left between them. The CDR3 is 13 residues long. Written as DNA, the CDR3 is TGTGCCAGCAGGCAAGGGGTCGGGTATGGCTACACCTTC. This sequence encodes CASRQGVGYGYTF.

The V gene is TRBV21-1, the J gene TRBJ1-4; the table's TRBD1 call for D was not verified on the DNA. TRBV21-1 is labeled a pseudogene. The CDR3 extends over 12 amino acids. The CDR3 loop is CASSNNSRPLIF. In DNA form, the CDR3 reads TGTGCCAGCAGCAACAATTCCAGGCCCCTAATCTTT.

The chain has TRBV13 and TRBJ2-7; D unclear. The CDR3 covers 15 residues. CDR1 is PRHDT, CDR2 FYEKMQ, per germline (reference sequence). Trimming stripped 5 bases from V and 4 bases from J, with 18 bases between. This CDR3 is CASSPWSAKAYEQYF. CDR3 in DNA: TGTGCCAGCAGCCCCTGGTCCGCGAAGGCTTACGAGCAGTACTTC.

J is TRBJ2-3 and V is TRBV10-3; D gene ambiguous. Germline assignment: CDR1 ENHRY and CDR2 SYGVKD. Between the trimmed V and J ends, which lost 6 bases and 4 bases, there was a span of 11 bases. The CDR3 has 13 residues. The CDR3 bases are TGTGCCATCAGCGCGGAAGGGTCAGATACGCAGTATTTT. Amino acid sequence: CAISAEGSDTQYF.

The chain employs TRBV10-1 and TRBJ2-3; the D is unclear. Between the trimmed V and J ends, which lost 0 bases and 4 bases, there was a span of 11 bases. Germline-derived CDR1 and CDR2 are WNHNN and SYGVQD (reference sequence). This CDR3 has 15 amino acids. CDR3 protein: CASSESIGISDTQYF. For the CDR3, the DNA is TGCGCCAGCAGTGAGTCCATCGGCATCTCAGATACGCAGTATTTT.

This clone was recorded once. V gene TRBV3-1 (or the pseudogene TRBV3-2) combines with J gene TRBJ1-2, with D possibly being TRBD1 (6 bases). Germline lookup yields CDR1 LGHDT and CDR2 YNNKEL (reference sequence). V gave up 4 bases and J gave up 4 bases, with 10 bases separating them. The CDR3 spans 13 residues. CDR3 coding DNA: TGTGCCAGCAGCCTCGGGGGGCTCTATGGCTACACCTTC. Translation: CASSLGGLYGYTF.

V usage is TRBV4-3 and J usage is TRBJ1-2; TRBD1 agrees at 7 bases. V lost 1 base, J lost 4 bases, and 9 bases stayed unmatched. Germline V gene lookup returns CDR1 LGHNA and CDR2 YSLEER. The length of the CDR3 is 16 residues. The CDR3 reads CASSQGGQATSYGYTF. In DNA, the CDR3 is TGCGCCAGCAGCCAAGGCGGACAGGCGACCAGCTATGGCTACACCTTC.

There are a few counts of this clone. This rearrangement joins TRBV11-2 to TRBJ1-1; D ambiguous. Germline V gives CDR1 SGHAT, CDR2 FQNNGV. The V and J ends lost 5 bases and 1 base respectively, with 11 bases between them. The CDR3 contains 14 residues. The CDR3 DNA reads as TGTGCCAGCAGCCCCCAGAGGCAGAACACTGAAGCTTTCTTT. Its translation is CASSPQRQNTEAFF.